This TCR beta chain comes out of a study of blood T cell repertoires in COVID-19. Whole-study context: Both acute and convalescent COVID-19 samples were obtained from the United States, Italy and Spain. The analysed material was cDNA or gDNA that came from T cells, B-cell-depleted T cells, or PBMCs.

The CDR3 covers 15 residues. The V gene's germline CDR1 is SGHAT and CDR2 FQNNGV. The ends were cut back, 3 bases at V and 2 bases at J, with 14 bases in the middle. Followed longitudinally, the Seattle patients had been enrolled during active infection. As processed by the authors: Nucleated cell counts were estimated from reference gene primer amplification. Produced via immunoSEQ multiplex PCR; TCRdb's table is partial and in-frame only. V, J and clone size derive from that table, while D and trimming were established from the DNA sequence. The profile covers about 130,000 clones, with more than 75% appearing a single time and approximately 5.2% taken by the ten largest.

The material sequenced was peripheral blood. The origin of this receptor is a woman in her 70s with COVID-19, enrolled during active disease. V is TRBV11-2 and J is TRBJ2-7; the D gene is possibly TRBD1 (5 bases). The CDR3 reads CASSFSQGLTYEQYF. The CDR3 DNA reads as TGTGCCAGCAGCTTCAGCCAGGGCCTTACCTACGAGCAGTACTTC.